This is a list of T cell receptor beta chains from one sample in a study of blood T cell repertoires in COVID-19. Generated by immunoSEQ multiplex PCR, the TCRdb table keeps only in-frame clones and is missing some. Among 240,000 or so clones listed, more than 70% were seen once. Sequencing was carried out using peripheral blood. These receptors came from an elderly man with acute or convalescent COVID-19. Both conserved end residues are part of each CDR3. D genes are given only for firm matches. Part of the rows lack a size; the others show once, few, many or a class for expanded clones.

once | TRBJ2-2 | TRBV7-9 | TRBD1 | TGTGCCAGCAGCCCTAGCCGGACAGGGAAAAACGACGGGGAGCTGTTTTTT | CASSPSRTGKNDGELFF
- | TRBJ2-7 | TRBV6-6 | TRBD2 | TGTGCCAGCAGCACCCTAGCGGGGCACTACGAGCAGTACTTC | CASSTLAGHYEQYF
- | TRBJ1-4 | TRBV7-8 | - | TGTGCCAGCAGCTTTCCAGGGAATGAAAAACTGTTTTTT | CASSFPGNEKLFF
- | TRBJ1-2 | TRBV28 | TRBD1 | TGTGCCAGCACCGTTACAGGGGTGGAGGGCTACACCTTC | CASTVTGVEGYTF
once | TRBJ1-2 | TRBV7-8 | - | TGTGCCAGCAGCTTAGATCAGCGAACTAACTATGGCTACACCTTC | CASSLDQRTNYGYTF
- | TRBJ2-7 | TRBV9 | - | TGTGCCAGCAGCGTAGGGACACTCTCCTACGAGCAGTACTTC | CASSVGTLSYEQYF
- | TRBJ1-4 | TRBV7-9 | - | TGTGCCAGCAGCGTTCCCGGGACACTTAATGAAAAACTGTTTTTT | CASSVPGTLNEKLFF
- | TRBJ1-5 | TRBV6-6 | - | TGTGCCAGCAGACCCGTCGACAGTCGCAATCAGCCCCAGCATTTT | CASRPVDSRNQPQHF
- | TRBJ2-7 | TRBV12-3/TRBV12-4 | - | TGTGCCAGCAGAGAGGGACTTACCTACGAGCAGTACTTC | CASREGLTYEQYF
- | TRBJ2-1 | TRBV9 | - | TGTGCCAGCACCACGGAGGGACTCCTCTCCTACAATGAGCAGTTCTTC | CASTTEGLLSYNEQFF
- | TRBJ1-2 | TRBV28 | TRBD1 | TGTGCCAGCAGTCAAGGACAGGGTAACTATGGCTACACCTTC | CASSQGQGNYGYTF
- | TRBJ2-5 | TRBV5-1 | TRBD1 | TGCGCCAGCAGCTTGGTAGGACAGGGACAAGAGACCCAGTACTTC | CASSLVGQGQETQYF
once | TRBJ1-1 | TRBV5-1 | - | TGCGCCAGCAGCTTCGGACAGAACACTGAAGCTTTCTTT | CASSFGQNTEAFF
- | TRBJ1-5 | TRBV19 | TRBD1 | TGTGCCAGTAGCTTAGACAGGGGAGTAGGGCAGCCCCAGCATTTT | CASSLDRGVGQPQHF
- | TRBJ2-1 | TRBV5-4 | - | TGTGCCAGCAGTCCGCGGGGTAGTGAGCAGTTCTTC | CASSPRGSEQFF
- | TRBJ1-1 | TRBV3-1/TRBV3-2 | TRBD1 | TGTGCCAGCAGCCCCCGGACAGGGGTAAGGGGTACTGAAGCTTTCTTT | CASSPRTGVRGTEAFF
- | TRBJ2-2 | TRBV5-1 | - | TGCGCCAGCAGCTTGGACAGGTACACCGGGGAGCTGTTTTTT | CASSLDRYTGELFF
- | TRBJ1-1 | TRBV7-9 | TRBD1 | TGTGCCAGCAGCCAACTCTTTGGGACAGGGGGTGAAGCTTTCTTT | CASSQLFGTGGEAFF
- | TRBJ1-1 | TRBV6-5 | - | TGTGCCAGCAGTCAACGGGAGAAGAACACTGAAGCTTTCTTT | CASSQREKNTEAFF
- | TRBJ1-2 | TRBV5-1 | TRBD1 | TGCGCCAGCAGCTTGGGACAGGGTATGATGGGCTACACCTTC | CASSLGQGMMGYTF
- | TRBJ2-1 | TRBV13 | - | TGTGCCAGCAACAGGGTGGTCAATGAGCAGTTCTTC | CASNRVVNEQFF
- | TRBJ2-1 | TRBV18 | - | TGTGCCAGCTCACCACCAAACTCAGGGATTTTCAATGAGCAGTTCTTC | CASSPPNSGIFNEQFF
- | TRBJ1-2 | TRBV5-1 | TRBD1 | TGCGCCAGCAGCTTGGTCGGGGACAGAGATGGCTATGGCTACACCTTC | CASSLVGDRDGYGYTF
- | TRBJ1-1 | TRBV10-2 | - | TGCGCCAGCAGCGAAGGGAGGAACACTGAAGCTTTCTTT | CASSEGRNTEAFF
- | TRBJ1-3 | TRBV7-3 | - | TGTGCCAGCAGCTTAACGGCAGGGGCTGGAAACACCATATATTTT | CASSLTAGAGNTIYF
- | TRBJ2-6 | TRBV19 | TRBD2 | TGTGCCAGTAGTATATCCCTTAGCGGGAGTTCCTCTGGGGCCAACGTCCTGACTTTC | CASSISLSGSSSGANVLTF
- | TRBJ1-5 | TRBV19 | TRBD1 | TGTGCCAGTAGTGGGACAGCAAACCAGCCCCAGCATTTT | CASSGTANQPQHF
- | TRBJ2-5 | TRBV5-4 | - | TGTGCCAGCAGCTTGGAGGGAGTAGCGGCGGGGGAGACCCAGTACTTC | CASSLEGVAAGETQYF
- | TRBJ1-1 | TRBV5-1 | - | TGCGCCAGCTCCGCCGGACAGTTAAACACTGAAGCTTTCTTT | CASSAGQLNTEAFF
- | TRBJ2-1 | TRBV24-1 | - | TGTGCCACCAGTGCCGAGGAGGGGTGGGATGAGCAGTTCTTC | CATSAEEGWDEQFF
- | TRBJ2-7 | TRBV5-1 | - | TGCGCCAGCAGCTTGGGAAACATCAGGGGCAGCCAGTTCTACGAGCAGTACTTC | CASSLGNIRGSQFYEQYF
- | TRBJ1-2 | TRBV10-3 | TRBD1 | TGTGCCATCAGTGAGTCGGCCCAGGGGGCAGGCTATGGCTACACCTTC | CAISESAQGAGYGYTF
- | TRBJ2-7 | TRBV29-1 | - | TGCAGCGTTGAACAGGGGTCCGGGGAGCAGTACTTC | CSVEQGSGEQYF
- | TRBJ1-5 | TRBV5-5 | - | TGTGCCAGCAGCTTGGAGGCGGGCAGAGCGGTCCAGCCCCAGCATTTT | CASSLEAGRAVQPQHF
- | TRBJ2-7 | TRBV6-6 | TRBD1 | TGTGCCAGCAGCCCTCTACAGGGGGCTGGGGAGCAGTACTTC | CASSPLQGAGEQYF
once | TRBJ2-1 | TRBV7-3 | - | TGTGCCAGCAGCTCAAATCAGGTGAATGAGCAGTTCTTC | CASSSNQVNEQFF